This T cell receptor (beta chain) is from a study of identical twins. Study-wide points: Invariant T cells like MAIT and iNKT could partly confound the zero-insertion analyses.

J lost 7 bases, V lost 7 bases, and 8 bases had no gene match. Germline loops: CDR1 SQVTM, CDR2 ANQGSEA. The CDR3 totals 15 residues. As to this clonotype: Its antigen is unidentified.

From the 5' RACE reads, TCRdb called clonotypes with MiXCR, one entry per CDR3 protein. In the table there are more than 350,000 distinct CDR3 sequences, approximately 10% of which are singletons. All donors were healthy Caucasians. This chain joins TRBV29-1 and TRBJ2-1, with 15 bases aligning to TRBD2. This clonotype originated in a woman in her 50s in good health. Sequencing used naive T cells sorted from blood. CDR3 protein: CSAHSGTSGRNEQFF. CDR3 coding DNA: TGCAGCGCCCACTCCGGGACTAGCGGGAGGAATGAGCAGTTCTTC.